This TCR beta chain was documented in a study of CD8 T cells in ankylosing spondylitis. Points from the study as a whole: In ankylosing spondylitis blood, a motif of roughly 8 highly homologous TCR beta variants appeared characteristic. Before this, some motif variants had been reported in reactive arthritis synovial fluid and blood. Matched synovial fluid from ankylosing spondylitis patients was reported to be enriched for disease-linked clones.

This clonotype was counted between two and nine times. Its target is unknown. CDR3 length equals 14 residues. Germline lookup yields CDR1 MNHNS and CDR2 SASEGT. J lost 6 bases, V lost 6 bases, and 9 bases had no gene match. TCRdb re-called the 5' RACE reads with MiXCR, one entry per CDR3 protein. The data show about 150,000 distinct CDR3 sequences, approximately 7.4% seen once. The sequenced sample was blood, either unsorted or a sorted T cell fraction (not recorded which). This receptor was obtained from a female donor with ankylosing spondylitis or in good health (not recorded which). This chain connects TRBV6-1 to TRBJ2-3, with TRBD1 matching over 7 bases. The CDR3 region has the DNA TGTGCCAGCAGGAGGGGACAGATGGGCGATACGCAGTATTTT. Translating it yields CASRRGQMGDTQYF.